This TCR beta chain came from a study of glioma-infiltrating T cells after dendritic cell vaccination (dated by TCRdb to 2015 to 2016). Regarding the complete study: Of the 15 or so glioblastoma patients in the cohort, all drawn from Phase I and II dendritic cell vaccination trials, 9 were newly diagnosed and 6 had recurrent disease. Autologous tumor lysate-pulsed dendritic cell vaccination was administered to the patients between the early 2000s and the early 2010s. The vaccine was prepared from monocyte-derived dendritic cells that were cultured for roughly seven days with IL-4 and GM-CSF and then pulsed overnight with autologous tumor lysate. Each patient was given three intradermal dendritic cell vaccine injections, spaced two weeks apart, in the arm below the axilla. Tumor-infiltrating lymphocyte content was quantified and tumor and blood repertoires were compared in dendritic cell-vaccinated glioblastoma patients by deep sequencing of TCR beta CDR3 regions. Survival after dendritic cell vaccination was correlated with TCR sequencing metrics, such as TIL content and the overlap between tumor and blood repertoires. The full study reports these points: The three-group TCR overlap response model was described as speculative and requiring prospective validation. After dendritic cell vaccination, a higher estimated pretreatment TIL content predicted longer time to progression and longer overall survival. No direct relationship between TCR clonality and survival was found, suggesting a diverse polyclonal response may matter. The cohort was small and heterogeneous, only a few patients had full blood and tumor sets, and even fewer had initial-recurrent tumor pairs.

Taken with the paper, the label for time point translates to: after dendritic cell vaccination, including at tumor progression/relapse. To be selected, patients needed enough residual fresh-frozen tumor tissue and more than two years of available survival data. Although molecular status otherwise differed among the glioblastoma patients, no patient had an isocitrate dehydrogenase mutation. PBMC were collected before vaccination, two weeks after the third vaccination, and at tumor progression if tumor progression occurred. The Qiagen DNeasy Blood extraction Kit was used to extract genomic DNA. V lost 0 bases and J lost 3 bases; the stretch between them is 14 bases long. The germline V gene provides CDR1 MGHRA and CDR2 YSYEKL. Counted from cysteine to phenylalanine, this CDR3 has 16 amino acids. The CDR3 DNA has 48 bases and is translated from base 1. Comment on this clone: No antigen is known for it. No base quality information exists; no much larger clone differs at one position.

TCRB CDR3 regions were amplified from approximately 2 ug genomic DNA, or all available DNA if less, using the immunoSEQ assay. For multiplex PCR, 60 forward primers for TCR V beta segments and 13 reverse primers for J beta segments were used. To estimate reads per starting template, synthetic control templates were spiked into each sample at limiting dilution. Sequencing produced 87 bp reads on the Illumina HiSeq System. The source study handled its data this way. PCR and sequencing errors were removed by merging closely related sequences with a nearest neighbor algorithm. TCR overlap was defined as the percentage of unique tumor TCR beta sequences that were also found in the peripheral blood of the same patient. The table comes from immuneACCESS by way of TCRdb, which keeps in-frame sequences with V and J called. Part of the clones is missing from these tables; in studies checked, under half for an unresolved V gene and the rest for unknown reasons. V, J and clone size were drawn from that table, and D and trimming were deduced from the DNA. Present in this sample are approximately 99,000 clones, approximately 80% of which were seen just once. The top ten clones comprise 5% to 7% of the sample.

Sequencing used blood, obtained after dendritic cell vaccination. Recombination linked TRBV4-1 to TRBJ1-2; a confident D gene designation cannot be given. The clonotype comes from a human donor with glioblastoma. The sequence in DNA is TGCGCCAGCAGCCAAGACTCCGGCAGCGCCTACTATGGCTACACCTTC. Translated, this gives CASSQDSGSAYYGYTF.